Below, 5 T cell receptor beta chains from the same sample are listed, as sequenced in a study of early T cells in non-severe SARS-CoV-2 infection. MiXCR, applied by TCRdb to the 5' RACE reads, yields one record per CDR3 protein. The data show around 58,000 distinct CDR3 sequences, 9.5% to 15% seen once. Sequenced sample: whole blood. All receptors derive from an adult who was a healthcare worker with PCR-confirmed SARS-CoV-2 infection or an uninfected control (not recorded which).

This clonotype was counted at least ten times. The chain has TRBV9 and TRBJ2-5, with D maybe TRBD2 (6 bases). V lost 4 bases and J 0 bases, leaving 13 bases between the germline ends. This CDR3 region has 15 residues. Germline CDR1 and CDR2: SGDLS and YYNGEE. CDR3 coding DNA: TGTGCCAGCAGCCGCCGCGGGGACTACCAAGAGACCCAGTACTTC. Amino acid sequence: CASSRRGDYQETQYF. Using reference TRBV9 and TRBJ2-5 for the parts outside the CDR3, the full variable domain is DSGVTQTPKHLITATGQRVTLRCSPRSGDLSVYWYQQSLDQGLQFLIQYYNGEERAKGNILERFSAQQFPDLHSELNLSSLELGDSALYFCASSRRGDYQETQYFGPGTRLLVL.

V is TRBV20-1 and J is TRBJ2-1, with 12 nucleotides matching TRBD2. With V trimmed by 4 bases and J by 2 bases, 0 bases remained unmatched. CDR3 length: 14 amino acids. Germline CDR1 and CDR2: DFQATT and SNEGSKA (reference sequence). For the CDR3, the DNA is TGCAGTGCTACTAGCGGGGGGGCCTACAATGAGCAGTTCTTC. Protein sequence: CSATSGGAYNEQFF.

The chain uses TRBV28 and TRBJ2-5; a weak D match, TRBD1 (5 bases). Germline values: CDR1 MDHEN, CDR2 SYDVKM. CDR3 length: 11 residues. Between the trimmed V and J ends, which lost 11 bases and 5 bases, there was a span of 12 bases. CDR3 coding DNA: TGTGCCTCCAGGGATTGGGAGACCCAGTACTTC. As protein: CASRDWETQYF. Using reference TRBV28 and TRBJ2-5 for the parts outside the CDR3, the full variable domain is DVKVTQSSRYLVKRTGEKVFLECVQDMDHENMFWYRQDPGLGLRLIYFSYDVKMKEKGDIPEGYSVSREKKERFSLILESASTNQTSMYLCASRDWETQYFGPGTRLLVL.

In this sample, this clonotype turned up once. The chain combines TRBV29-1 with TRBJ2-1; TRBD2 aligns across 10 bases. Germline CDR1 reads SQVTM; CDR2 reads ANQGSEA. After removal of 5 bases from V and 4 bases from J, the junction contained 14 bases not matched to a gene. The CDR3 runs to 17 residues. The CDR3: CSVTSGTSALSYNEQFF. The CDR3 nucleotides are TGCAGCGTTACCTCCGGGACTAGCGCCTTATCTTACAATGAGCAGTTCTTC.

The chain has TRBV7-3 and TRBJ2-3, with D hard to call. The CDR3 loop spans 13 amino acids. CDR1 and CDR2 (germline): SGHTA, FQGTGA. The V end was cut by 3 bases, the J end by 5 bases, with 9 bases between. The CDR3 DNA reads as TGTGCCAGCAGCTTTAGTCAGATAGATACGCAGTATTTT. It translates to CASSFSQIDTQYF.